What follows is one T cell receptor (beta chain) and its context. Germline V gives CDR1 MDHEN, CDR2 SYDVKM. The CDR3 has 12 amino acids. V lost 6 bases, J lost 7 bases, and 13 bases lay in between. The repertoire was sequenced with immunoSEQ multiplex PCR; TCRdb's copy has only in-frame clones and lacks some. The sample comprises millions of clones, 80% to 95% of which are singletons, and 0.35% to 0.45% rests with the top ten. The source of the sample is a study of shared clonotypes between healthy human individuals. At the level of the study: Participating donors consisted of a couple of women and a few men aged 18 to 49. Three plates were used per donor for CD4 naive, three for CD4 memory, two for CD8 naive and one for CD8 memory.

Only Caucasian adults living in Nashville, Tennessee served as donors. It was into CD45RA+ naive and CD45RA-negative memory subsets that the CD4+ cells were split. V is TRBV28 and J is TRBJ2-7; no definite D call. The source is a young man in good health. Some clones in this sample may be carry-over from other donors' samples. Material for sequencing was naive CD4+ T cells from PBMCs. The subset was: CD45RA+ positively selected. CDR3 DNA: TGTGCCAGCAGGTCGACCCCCAGGGAGCAGTACTTC. Amino acid sequence: CASRSTPREQYF.